This T cell receptor beta chain emerged from a study of T cells in Graves' hyperthyroidism and ophthalmopathy. Findings of the study overall: The majority of expanded thyroid clonotypes above 0.001 also appeared in blood. In simple terms, a model built on 13 V-J features told ophthalmopathy apart from stable hyperthyroidism.

Uncontrolled infection, other autoimmune disease, pregnancy and lactation each barred patients from inclusion. The PBMCs were sourced from fresh peripheral blood (about 10 ml). Amplification targeted TCR beta CDR3 regions from RNA transcripts. First-round RT-PCR of the TCR CDR3 relied on the HTBI primer set. MiXCR, run by TCRdb on the multiplex PCR reads, gives a single entry per CDR3 protein. The table includes a few hundred thousand distinct CDR3 sequences, approximately 20% detected once. This clonotype came up many times. The antigen remains unidentified. Germline loops: CDR1 SEHNR, CDR2 FQNEAQ (reference sequence). This CDR3 is built from 14 residues. V dropped 6 bases and J dropped 4 bases, with 15 bases sitting between them.

The chain has TRBV7-9 and TRBJ1-1; a weak D match, TRBD1 (5 bases). The receptor was isolated from a man aged 35 to 55 with Graves' hyperthyroidism. Sequencing input: blood. In nucleotides, the CDR3 is TGTGCCAGCAGAGGGGACGGGAGAGGCACTGAAGCTTTCTTT. It codes for CASRGDGRGTEAFF.